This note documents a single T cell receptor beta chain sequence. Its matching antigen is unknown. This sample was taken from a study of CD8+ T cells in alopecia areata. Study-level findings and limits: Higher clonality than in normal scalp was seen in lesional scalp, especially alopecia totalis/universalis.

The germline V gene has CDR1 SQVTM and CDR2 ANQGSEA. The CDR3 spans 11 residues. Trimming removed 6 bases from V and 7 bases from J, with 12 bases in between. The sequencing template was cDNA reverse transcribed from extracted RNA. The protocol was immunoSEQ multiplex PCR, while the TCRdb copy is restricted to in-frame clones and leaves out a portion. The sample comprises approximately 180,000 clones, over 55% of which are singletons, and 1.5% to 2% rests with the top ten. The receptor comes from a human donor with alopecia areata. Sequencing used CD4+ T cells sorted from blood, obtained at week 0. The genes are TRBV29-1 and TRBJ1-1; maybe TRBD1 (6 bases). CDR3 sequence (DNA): TGCAGCGTGGATGGACAGCTTGAAGCTTTCTTT. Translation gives CSVDGQLEAFF.